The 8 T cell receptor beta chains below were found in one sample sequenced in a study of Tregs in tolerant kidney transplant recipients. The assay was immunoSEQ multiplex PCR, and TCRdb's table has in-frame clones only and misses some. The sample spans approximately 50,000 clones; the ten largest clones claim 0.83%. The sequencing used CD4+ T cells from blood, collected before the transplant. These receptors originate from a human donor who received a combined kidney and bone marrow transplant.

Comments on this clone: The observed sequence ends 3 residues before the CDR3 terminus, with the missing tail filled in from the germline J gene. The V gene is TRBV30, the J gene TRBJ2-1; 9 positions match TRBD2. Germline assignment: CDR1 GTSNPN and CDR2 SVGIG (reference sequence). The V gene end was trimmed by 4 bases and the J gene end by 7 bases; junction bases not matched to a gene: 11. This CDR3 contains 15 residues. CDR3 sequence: CAWTLAGGPRNEQFF. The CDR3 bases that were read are TGTGCCTGGACCCTGGCGGGAGGGCCGCGGAATGAG. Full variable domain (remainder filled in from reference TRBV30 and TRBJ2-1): SQTIHQWPATLVQPVGSPLSLECTVEGTSNPNLYWYRQAAGRGLQLLFYSVGIGQISSEVPQNLSASRPQDRQFILSSKKLLLSDSGFYLCAWTLAGGPRNEQFFGPGTRLTVL.

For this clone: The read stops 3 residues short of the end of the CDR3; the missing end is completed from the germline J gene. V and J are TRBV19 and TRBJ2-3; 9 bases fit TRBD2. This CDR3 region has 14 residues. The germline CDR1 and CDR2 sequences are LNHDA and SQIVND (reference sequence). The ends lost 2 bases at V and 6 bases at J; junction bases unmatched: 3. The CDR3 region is CASSISSGGDTQYF. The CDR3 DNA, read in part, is TGTGCCAGTAGTATATCCAGCGGGGGGGATACG.

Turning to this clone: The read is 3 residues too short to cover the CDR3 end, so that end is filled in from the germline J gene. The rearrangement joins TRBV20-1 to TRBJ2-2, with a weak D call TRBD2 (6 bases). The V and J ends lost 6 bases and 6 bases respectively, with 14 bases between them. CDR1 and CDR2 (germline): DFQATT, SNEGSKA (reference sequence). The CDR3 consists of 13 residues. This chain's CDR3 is CSADLALAGELFF. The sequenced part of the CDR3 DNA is TGCAGTGCAGATCTAGCGTTGGCCGGGGAG.

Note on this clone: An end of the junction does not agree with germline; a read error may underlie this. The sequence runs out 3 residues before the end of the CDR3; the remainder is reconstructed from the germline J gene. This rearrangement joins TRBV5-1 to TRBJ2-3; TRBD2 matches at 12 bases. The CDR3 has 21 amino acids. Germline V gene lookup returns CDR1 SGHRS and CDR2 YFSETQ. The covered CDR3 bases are TGCGCCAGCAGCTTGCCCAGAAGGACTAGCGGGGCCCGTAAGAGCACAGATGCG. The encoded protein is CASSLPRRTSGARKSTDA. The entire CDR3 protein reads CASSLPRRTSGARKSTDAQYF. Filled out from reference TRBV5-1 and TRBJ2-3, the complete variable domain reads KAGVTQTPRYLIKTRGQQVTLSCSPISGHRSVSWYQQTPGQGLQFLFEYFSETQRNKGNFPGRFSGRQFSNSRSEMNVSTLELGDSALYLCASSLPRRTSGARKSTDAQYFGPGTRLTVL.

The covered CDR3 bases are TGTGTTTGGGGGGGGATTGGCTATGGC. Its protein product is CVWGGIGYG. The whole CDR3 region reads CVWGGIGYGYTF. V and J are TRBV30 and TRBJ1-2; tentatively, D is TRBD1 (5 bases). With the read ending 3 residues before the CDR3 end, the germline J gene is used to fill in that end. Germline V lookup: CDR1 GTSNPN, CDR2 SVGIG (reference sequence). The CDR3 runs to 12 residues.

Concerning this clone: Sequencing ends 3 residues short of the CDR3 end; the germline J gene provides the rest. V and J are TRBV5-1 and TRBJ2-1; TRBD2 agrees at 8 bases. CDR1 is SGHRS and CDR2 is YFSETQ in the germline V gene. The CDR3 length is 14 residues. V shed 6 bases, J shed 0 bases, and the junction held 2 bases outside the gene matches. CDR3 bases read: TGCGCCAGCAACGGGGGGGGCTCCTACAATGAG. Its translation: CASNGGGSYNE. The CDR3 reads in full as CASNGGGSYNEQFF.

The covered CDR3 bases are TGTGCCTGGAGTGTTTTAGGGTCACTCTACGAG. Its protein is CAWSVLGSLYE. The complete CDR3 reads CAWSVLGSLYEQYF. The V gene is TRBV30, the J gene TRBJ2-7; D gene uncertain. From the germline J gene comes the end of the CDR3, since the read stops 3 residues before it. The CDR3 sequence is 14 residues long. Per the germline V gene, CDR1 is GTSNPN and CDR2 is SVGIG (reference sequence). The V end lost 0 bases, the J end lost 3 bases, and 12 bases lay between the germline ends.

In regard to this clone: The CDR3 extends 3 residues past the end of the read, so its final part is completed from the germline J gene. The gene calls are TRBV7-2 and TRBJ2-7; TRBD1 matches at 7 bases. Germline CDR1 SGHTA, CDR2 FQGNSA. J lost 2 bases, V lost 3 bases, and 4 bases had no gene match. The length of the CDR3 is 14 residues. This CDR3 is CASSLNRGPYEQYF. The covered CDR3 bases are TGTGCCAGCAGCTTGAACAGGGGCCCCTACGAG.